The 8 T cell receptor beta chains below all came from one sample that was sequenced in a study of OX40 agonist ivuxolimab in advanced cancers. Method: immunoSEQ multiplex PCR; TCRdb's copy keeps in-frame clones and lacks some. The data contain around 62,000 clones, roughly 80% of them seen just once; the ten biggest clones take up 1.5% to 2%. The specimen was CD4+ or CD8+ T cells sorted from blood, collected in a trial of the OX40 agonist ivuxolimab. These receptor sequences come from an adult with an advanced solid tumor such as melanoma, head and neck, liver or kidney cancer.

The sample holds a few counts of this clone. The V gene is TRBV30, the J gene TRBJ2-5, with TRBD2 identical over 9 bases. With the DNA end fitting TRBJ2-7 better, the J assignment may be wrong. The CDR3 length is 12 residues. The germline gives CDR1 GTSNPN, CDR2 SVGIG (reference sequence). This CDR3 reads CASVTSGYEQYF. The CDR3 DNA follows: TGTGCCTCGGTGACTAGCGGCTACGAGCAGTACTTC.

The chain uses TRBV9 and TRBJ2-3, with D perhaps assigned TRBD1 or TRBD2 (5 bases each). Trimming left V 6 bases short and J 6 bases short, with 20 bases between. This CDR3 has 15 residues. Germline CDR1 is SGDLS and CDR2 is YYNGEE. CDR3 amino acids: CASTRSGTPADTQYF. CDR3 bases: TGTGCCAGCACCCGTAGTGGGACCCCGGCGGATACGCAGTATTTT.

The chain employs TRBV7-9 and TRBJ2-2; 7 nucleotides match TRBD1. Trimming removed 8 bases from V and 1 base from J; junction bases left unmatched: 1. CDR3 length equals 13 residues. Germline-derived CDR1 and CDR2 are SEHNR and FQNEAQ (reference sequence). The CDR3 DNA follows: TGTGCCAGCCACAGGGGGAACACCGGGGAGCTGTTTTTT. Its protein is CASHRGNTGELFF.

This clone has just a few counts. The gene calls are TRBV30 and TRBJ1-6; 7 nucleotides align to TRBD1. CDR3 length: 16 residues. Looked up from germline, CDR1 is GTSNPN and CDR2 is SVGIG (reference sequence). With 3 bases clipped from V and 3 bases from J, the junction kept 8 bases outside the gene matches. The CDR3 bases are TGTGCCTGGAGCGCCTTCGGACAGGACTATAATTCACCCCTCCACTTT. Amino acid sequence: CAWSAFGQDYNSPLHF.

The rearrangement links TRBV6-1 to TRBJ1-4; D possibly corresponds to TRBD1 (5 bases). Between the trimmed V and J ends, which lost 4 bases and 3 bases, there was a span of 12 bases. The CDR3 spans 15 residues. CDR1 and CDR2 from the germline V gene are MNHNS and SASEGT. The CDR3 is CASSAWVGPNEKLFF. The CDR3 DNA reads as TGTGCCAGCAGTGCTTGGGTGGGACCTAATGAAAAACTGTTTTTT.

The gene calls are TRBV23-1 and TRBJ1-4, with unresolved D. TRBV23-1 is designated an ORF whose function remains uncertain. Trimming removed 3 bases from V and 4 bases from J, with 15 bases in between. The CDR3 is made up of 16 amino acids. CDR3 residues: CASSHLGVLNNEKLFF. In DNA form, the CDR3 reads TGCGCCAGCAGTCATCTTGGAGTCCTAAATAATGAAAAACTGTTTTTT.

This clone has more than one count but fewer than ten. The CDR3 here is CAWSRTGLNTEAFF. In DNA form, the CDR3 reads TGTGCCTGGAGTCGGACGGGGTTGAACACTGAAGCTTTCTTT. The chain joins TRBV30 to TRBJ1-1, with unresolved D. Germline CDR1 GTSNPN, CDR2 SVGIG (reference sequence). This CDR3 comprises 14 residues. Trimming left V 2 bases short and J 0 bases short, with 10 bases between. The complete variable domain, with remaining parts taken from reference TRBV30 and TRBJ1-1, reads SQTIHQWPATLVQPVGSPLSLECTVEGTSNPNLYWYRQAAGRGLQLLFYSVGIGQISSEVPQNLSASRPQDRQFILSSKKLLLSDSGFYLCAWSRTGLNTEAFFGQGTRLTVV.

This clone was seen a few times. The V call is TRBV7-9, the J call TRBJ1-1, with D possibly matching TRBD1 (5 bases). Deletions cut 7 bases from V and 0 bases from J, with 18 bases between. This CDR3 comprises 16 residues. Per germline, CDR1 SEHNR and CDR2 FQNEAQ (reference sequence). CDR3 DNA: TGTGCCAGCACCCCCGGGCTAGGGGCGATGAACACTGAAGCTTTCTTT. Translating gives CASTPGLGAMNTEAFF.